Here is one T cell receptor (beta chain) with its context. Assay used: immunoSEQ multiplex PCR; TCRdb lists only in-frame clones, some missing. The data hold about 45,000 clones, with 85% to 90% observed a single time. V lost 3 bases to trimming and J lost 9 bases; unmatched junction nucleotides: 9. The CDR3 spans 14 residues. CDR1 is SGDLS and CDR2 is YYNGEE in the germline V gene. These data come from a study of memory CD8 T cells in hepatitis C reinfection. Study-level information: After reinfection, a couple of primary-infection resolvers became chronically infected. Peak reinfection sampling occurred 3 to 8 weeks after detected reinfection.

The sample's time point: peak reinfection, 3 to 8 weeks after reinfection detection. TCR sequencing was done directly ex vivo on sorted cells, without expansion in vitro. Donors came from people who inject drugs enrolled in HEPCO, Canada. At all three reinfection time points, viable CD3+ CD8+ CD45RO- cells from a couple of donors served as controls. Sequencing used naive CD8+ T cells sorted from blood. This chain joins TRBV9 and TRBJ2-1; 7 bases fit TRBD1. This clonotype was obtained from a young man with hepatitis C virus infection. CDR3 coding DNA: TGTGCCAGCAGCGCCCAAGGGACAGCTCCTGAGCAGTTCTTC. Residues: CASSAQGTAPEQFF. The variable domain in full, completed from reference TRBV9 and TRBJ2-1, reads DSGVTQTPKHLITATGQRVTLRCSPRSGDLSVYWYQQSLDQGLQFLIQYYNGEERAKGNILERFSAQQFPDLHSELNLSSLELGDSALYFCASSAQGTAPEQFFGPGTRLTVL.